These 15 T cell receptor beta chains were sequenced from one sample in a study of T cell responses to AZD1222 COVID-19 vaccine. Here immunoSEQ multiplex PCR was the method, and the copy in TCRdb shows in-frame clones only, minus some. The sample contains about 99,000 clones, around 90% of which appear only once. Sequencing was performed on peripheral blood, taken on day 0 of AZD1222 vaccination. The receptors derive from an adult in good health.

The chain uses TRBV10-3 and TRBJ1-6, with 8 bases fitting TRBD1. CDR1 is ENHRY, CDR2 SYGVKD, per germline. J was trimmed by 9 bases and V by 0 bases; bases with no gene match: 4. This CDR3 comprises 15 residues. The CDR3 bases are TGTGCCATCAGTGAGTCGGACAGGGTTAGTTCACCCCTCCACTTT. Protein: CAISESDRVSSPLHF.

The J gene is TRBJ2-1, the V gene TRBV14; D unclear. Germline V gene sequence: CDR1 SGHDN, CDR2 FVKESK. The CDR3 spans 15 residues. V was clipped by 0 bases and J by 9 bases, with 15 bases between them. The CDR3 loop is CASSQDRSAYREQFF. In DNA, the CDR3 is TGTGCCAGCAGCCAAGATAGATCAGCGTATCGTGAGCAGTTCTTC.

The CDR3 loop reads CASSFGRREQYF. The CDR3 region has the DNA TGTGCCAGCAGCTTTGGGAGGAGGGAGCAGTACTTC. The chain combines TRBV7-2 with TRBJ2-7; D may be TRBD2 (6 bases). V was clipped by 3 bases and J by 7 bases, with 10 bases between them. There are 12 residues in the CDR3. Germline V gives CDR1 SGHTA, CDR2 FQGNSA.

The chain couples TRBV13 to TRBJ2-1; TRBD2 aligns across 10 bases. In germline, CDR1 is PRHDT, CDR2 FYEKMQ (reference sequence). With V trimmed by 3 bases and J by 7 bases, 6 bases remained unmatched. The CDR3 contains 15 residues. The CDR3 region is CASSFRLAGRNEQFF. CDR3 sequence (DNA): TGTGCCAGCAGCTTTAGACTAGCGGGCCGGAATGAGCAGTTCTTC. The whole variable domain, filled in from reference TRBV13 and TRBJ2-1, reads AAGVIQSPRHLIKEKRETATLKCYPIPRHDTVYWYQQGPGQDPQFLISFYEKMQSDKGSIPDRFSAQQFSDYHSELNMSSLELGDSALYFCASSFRLAGRNEQFFGPGTRLTVL.

This sequence joins TRBV27 and TRBJ2-1; D unclear. This CDR3 is built from 12 residues. The V and J ends lost 5 bases and 10 bases respectively, with 12 bases between them. The germline V gene encodes CDR1 MNHEY and CDR2 SMNVEV (reference sequence). CDR3 DNA sequence: TGTGCCAGCAGTATGCCATCAAGGGAGCAGTTCTTC. It codes for CASSMPSREQFF.

The chain is built from TRBV18 and TRBJ2-1; 12 positions match TRBD2. Germline lookup yields CDR1 KGHSH and CDR2 LQKENI. J was trimmed by 4 bases and V by 2 bases; bases with no gene match: 3. The CDR3 extends over 16 amino acids. CDR3 residues: CASSPFLAGGYNEQFF. CDR3 in DNA: TGTGCCAGCTCACCATTTCTAGCGGGGGGGTACAATGAGCAGTTCTTC.

The gene calls are TRBV18 and TRBJ1-6; D not resolved. Germline V lookup: CDR1 KGHSH, CDR2 LQKENI. CDR3 size: 15 residues. The germline V and J ends were trimmed by 6 bases and 3 bases, with 12 bases remaining between them. The CDR3 DNA sequence: TGTGCCAGCTCCCCGGAGGGATTCTATAATTCACCCCTCCACTTT. This sequence encodes CASSPEGFYNSPLHF. The full variable domain, its missing parts supplied by reference TRBV18 and TRBJ1-6, is NAGVMQNPRHLVRRRGQEARLRCSPMKGHSHVYWYRQLPEEGLKFMVYLQKENIIDESGMPKERFSAEFPKEGPSILRIQQVVRGDSAAYFCASSPEGFYNSPLHFGNGTRLTVT.

This clone was recorded only once. The V and J genes are TRBV3-1 (or the pseudogene TRBV3-2) and TRBJ2-1, with 7 bases identical to TRBD2. CDR1 and CDR2 (germline): LGHDT, YNNKEL (reference sequence). J lost 4 bases, V lost 3 bases, and 3 bases had no gene match. This CDR3 contains 14 residues. As DNA, the CDR3 is TGTGCCAGCAGCCATCGGACTAGGTACAATGAGCAGTTCTTC. Translating it yields CASSHRTRYNEQFF.

This chain uses TRBV11-2 with TRBJ2-5, with D perhaps TRBD2 (6 bases). CDR3 length: 15 residues. Germline assignment: CDR1 SGHAT and CDR2 FQNNGV. Trimming stripped 1 base from V and 5 bases from J, with 14 bases between. The DNA of the CDR3 is TGTGCCAGCAGCTTAGGAGTTGGGGGGTACGAGACCCAGTACTTC. Its protein product is CASSLGVGGYETQYF.

The chain is built from TRBV6-2 or TRBV6-3 and TRBJ2-7, with 10 bases aligning to TRBD2. Trimming took 7 bases from V and 7 from J; bases not matched to a gene: 13. CDR1 and CDR2 (germline): MNHEY, SVGEGT. The CDR3 has 15 residues. The CDR3 reads CASTPPSGRAGEQYV. For the CDR3, the DNA is TGTGCCAGCACCCCGCCCAGCGGGAGGGCCGGGGAGCAGTACGTC.

The chain has TRBV5-8 and TRBJ1-2; TRBD1 might be the D (6 bases). V lost 3 bases to trimming and J lost 8 bases, with 17 bases between them. The germline V gene has CDR1 SGHTS and CDR2 YDEGEE. The CDR3 is 14 residues long. The CDR3 nucleotides read TGTGCCAGCAGCTATCTGCTGGGGGCGGCGGGCTACACCTTC. It is translated as CASSYLLGAAGYTF.

The V and J genes are TRBV5-1 and TRBJ2-2; 10 bases are a match to TRBD2. CDR1 and CDR2 (germline): SGHRS, YFSETQ. The CDR3 extends over 15 amino acids. V lost 7 bases, J lost 7 bases, and 10 bases stayed unmatched. For the CDR3, the DNA is TGCGCCAGCTGGTCGAGCGGGGGGGCCGACGGGGAGCTGTTTTTT. The encoded protein is CASWSSGGADGELFF.

The rearrangement uses TRBV9 and TRBJ1-2, with TRBD1 as a possible D gene (5 bases). Germline V gives CDR1 SGDLS, CDR2 YYNGEE. Deletions cut 4 bases from V and 4 bases from J, with 17 bases between. There are 15 residues in the CDR3. The CDR3 coding sequence is TGTGCCAGCAGCAGTGGGGGGAGGACGAGCTATGGCTACACCTTC. As protein: CASSSGGRTSYGYTF.

This rearrangement joins TRBV7-8 to TRBJ2-3; a possible D gene is TRBD2 (6 bases). CDR1 SGHVS and CDR2 FQNEAQ come from the germline V gene. Trimming removed 0 bases from V and 8 bases from J, with 21 bases in between. The CDR3 runs 17 residues. The CDR3 nucleotides read TGTGCCAGCAGCTTAGCGGTGGCAATTGGGACTCCCGGTACGCAGTATTTT. Amino acids: CASSLAVAIGTPGTQYF.

As DNA, the CDR3 is TGTGCCAGCAGTCGGTACGGTGAAAACATTCAGTACTTC. Translation: CASSRYGENIQYF. The J gene is TRBJ2-4, the V gene TRBV2; no reliable D call. This CDR3 spans 13 amino acids. Germline CDR1 and CDR2: SNHLY and FYNNEI. Trimming removed 5 bases at V and 5 bases at J, with 10 bases between.